The 18 T cell receptor beta chains presented below share a single source sample, sequenced in a study of cytomegalovirus exposure and HLA in healthy donors. Both 60 Vbeta primers and 13 Jbeta primers went into the PCR. Libraries were prepared by immunoSEQ multiplex PCR; TCRdb keeps only in-frame clonotypes and omits some of them. Among approximately 150,000 clones, around 72% were seen once, and the ten largest hold approximately 1.5%. Sequencing input: PBMCs. These TCRs come from a man aged 50 or older in good health and CMV-seronegative.

The chain couples TRBV4-3 to TRBJ1-6, with no clear D. In germline, CDR1 is LGHNA, CDR2 YSLEER. V shed 1 base and J shed 7 bases, with 8 bases lying between them. The CDR3 spans 14 residues. Here the CDR3 reads CASSQAGDNSPLHF. The CDR3 nucleotides are TGCGCCAGCAGCCAAGCAGGTGACAATTCACCCCTCCACTTT.

This clone was seen more than once but under ten times. V gene TRBV5-1 combines with J gene TRBJ2-3; 7 bases match TRBD1. The V and J ends lost 4 bases and 1 base, in that order; junction bases with no gene match: 6. The CDR3 runs to 15 residues. CDR1 SGHRS and CDR2 YFSETQ come from the germline V gene. This CDR3 reads CASSRQGGGTDTQYF. The CDR3 region has the DNA TGCGCCAGCAGCCGACAGGGTGGAGGCACAGATACGCAGTATTTT.

This clone has only one observation. The J gene is TRBJ1-4, the V gene TRBV5-8; 10 nucleotides agree with TRBD1. This CDR3 is built from 16 residues. The V gene end was trimmed by 1 base and the J gene end by 7 bases; junction bases not matched to a gene: 7. Germline V gene lookup returns CDR1 SGHTS and CDR2 YDEGEE. CDR3 sequence: CASSLLGTGVIEKLFF. CDR3 sequence (DNA): TGTGCCAGCAGCTTGTTGGGGACAGGGGTTATTGAAAAACTGTTTTTT.

The chain links TRBV14 to TRBJ2-5, with D uncertain. V was cut by 3 bases and J by 5 bases, with 7 bases left in between. Germline V CDR1 and CDR2: SGHDN, FVKESK. The CDR3 is 12 residues long. CDR3 sequence reads: CASSHLRETQYF. The CDR3 DNA is TGTGCCAGCAGCCACTTGAGGGAGACCCAGTACTTC.

This rearrangement joins TRBV2 to TRBJ2-7, with 7 bases aligning to TRBD1. The CDR3 has 14 amino acids. Germline CDR1 reads SNHLY; CDR2 reads FYNNEI. V shed 4 bases, J shed 6 bases, and the junction held 9 bases outside the gene matches. The CDR3 DNA reads as TGTGCCAGCAGTGGACAGGGTGCCGGGTCCGAGCAGTACTTC. Translation: CASSGQGAGSEQYF.

On this clone itself: One end of the junction varies from germline; a read error may be responsible. This CDR3 is also generated by other DNA sequences in the sample. V is TRBV7-9 and J is TRBJ1-1, with D tentatively TRBD1 (5 bases). There are 12 residues in the CDR3. Germline V gives CDR1 SEHNR, CDR2 FQNEAQ (reference sequence). The DNA for the CDR3 is TGTTCCAGCAGTCTCCAGGGAACTGAAGCTTTCTTT. It yields the protein CSSSLQGTEAFF.

In this sample, this clone turned up a few times. The chain has TRBV6-5 and TRBJ1-1; 7 bases are a match to TRBD1. The germline V gene has CDR1 MNHEY and CDR2 SVGAGI. The length of the CDR3 is 15 residues. Germline trimming cut 7 bases from V and 0 bases from J; bases unmatched to any gene: 8. The CDR3 here is CASTRQGTMNTEAFF. DNA of the CDR3: TGTGCCAGCACCCGACAGGGAACGATGAACACTGAAGCTTTCTTT.

The J gene is TRBJ2-7, the V gene TRBV6-5, with 7 bases identical to TRBD2. The CDR3 length is 15 residues. V lost 6 bases to trimming and J lost 0 bases; unmatched junction nucleotides: 8. Looked up from germline, CDR1 is MNHEY and CDR2 is SVGAGI. The CDR3 region is CASSRERESSYEQYF. CDR3 DNA sequence: TGTGCCAGCAGCCGAGAGCGGGAAAGCTCCTACGAGCAGTACTTC.

The chain has TRBV9 and TRBJ1-6, with 8 bases aligning to TRBD1. Germline V gene sequence: CDR1 SGDLS, CDR2 YYNGEE. The CDR3 is 14 amino acids. After removal of 3 bases from V and 7 bases from J, the junction contained 3 bases not matched to a gene. CDR3 protein: CASSGTGWNSPLHF. For the CDR3, the DNA is TGTGCCAGCAGCGGGACAGGGTGGAATTCACCCCTCCACTTT. The full variable domain, its missing parts supplied by reference TRBV9 and TRBJ1-6, is DSGVTQTPKHLITATGQRVTLRCSPRSGDLSVYWYQQSLDQGLQFLIQYYNGEERAKGNILERFSAQQFPDLHSELNLSSLELGDSALYFCASSGTGWNSPLHFGNGTRLTVT.

This clone was seen a single time. The V gene is TRBV6-1, the J gene TRBJ2-5; 9 bases are shared with TRBD1. The junction had 5 bases not matched to a gene; V was cut back by 4 bases and J by 2 bases. CDR3 length: 15 residues. CDR1 is MNHNS and CDR2 is SASEGT in the germline V gene. The CDR3, as DNA: TGTGCCAGCAGTGGGACAGGGGTGGGACAAGAGACCCAGTACTTC. Residues: CASSGTGVGQETQYF.

The J gene is TRBJ2-7, the V gene TRBV11-2; TRBD1 aligns across 8 bases. Germline V gives CDR1 SGHAT, CDR2 FQNNGV. V shed 5 bases, J shed 7 bases, and the junction held 7 bases outside the gene matches. The CDR3 loop spans 13 amino acids. The CDR3 spells CASSPDRAGEQYF. The CDR3 DNA sequence: TGTGCCAGCAGCCCGGACAGGGCGGGTGAGCAGTACTTC.

This sequence joins TRBV11-2 and TRBJ2-1, with TRBD2 identical over 14 bases. With 0 bases clipped from V and 4 bases from J, the junction kept 8 bases outside the gene matches. Per the germline V gene, CDR1 is SGHAT and CDR2 is FQNNGV. The CDR3 has 19 amino acids. Here the CDR3 reads CASSLDSGLAGALYNEQFF. The CDR3 DNA reads as TGTGCCAGCAGCTTAGACTCGGGACTAGCGGGGGCCTTATACAATGAGCAGTTCTTC.

This chain joins TRBV7-3 and TRBJ2-3; D is possibly TRBD2 (6 bases). Between the trimmed V and J ends, which lost 6 bases and 3 bases, there was a span of 13 bases. The CDR3 is made up of 14 amino acids. CDR1 and CDR2 (germline): SGHTA, FQGTGA. The CDR3 nucleotides are TGTGCCAGCAGTTCTCAGGGACTTACAGATACGCAGTATTTT. Encoded protein: CASSSQGLTDTQYF.

V gene TRBV19 combines with J gene TRBJ1-2; no definite D call. V dropped 8 bases and J dropped 3 bases, with 13 bases sitting between them. The CDR3 consists of 13 residues. Germline assignment: CDR1 LNHDA and CDR2 SQIVND (reference sequence). CDR3: CASAAGPYYGYTF. As DNA, the CDR3 is TGTGCCAGTGCGGCCGGCCCTTACTATGGCTACACCTTC.

The chain joins TRBV11-3 to TRBJ2-3; TRBD2 matches 7 bases. Germline-derived CDR1 and CDR2 are SGHNT and YENEEA. J gave up 3 bases and V 5 bases, and 8 bases lay outside the gene matches. This CDR3 region has 15 residues. CDR3 in amino acids: CASSALPGGTDTQYF. The CDR3 DNA reads as TGTGCCAGCAGCGCTCTCCCCGGGGGGACAGATACGCAGTATTTT.

The chain has TRBV4-3 and TRBJ2-3; 7 bases align to TRBD2. V shed 0 bases and J 4 bases; nucleotides not matched to a gene: 4. The V gene's germline CDR1 is LGHNA and CDR2 YSLEER. The CDR3 totals 15 residues. The chain's CDR3 is CASSQEGRGADTQYF. The CDR3 region has the DNA TGCGCCAGCAGCCAAGAGGGACGGGGGGCAGATACGCAGTATTTT.

This clone was recorded a few times. V usage is TRBV27 and J usage is TRBJ1-1; maybe TRBD1 (5 bases). The CDR3 totals 15 residues. Germline V gene lookup returns CDR1 MNHEY and CDR2 SMNVEV (reference sequence). V gave up 3 bases and J gave up 3 bases, with 14 bases separating them. CDR3 loop: CASSFSDKGYTEAFF. The DNA for the CDR3 is TGTGCCAGCAGTTTCTCCGACAAGGGGTACACTGAAGCTTTCTTT.

For the CDR3, the DNA is TGTGCCAGCAGTCCGAACAGATTGAATGAAAAACTGTTTTTT. Its protein is CASSPNRLNEKLFF. V gene TRBV27 combines with J gene TRBJ1-4; D remains unclear. CDR1 MNHEY and CDR2 SMNVEV come from the germline V gene (reference sequence). The CDR3 extends over 14 amino acids. Trimming took 5 bases from V and 5 from J, leaving 12 bases between them.